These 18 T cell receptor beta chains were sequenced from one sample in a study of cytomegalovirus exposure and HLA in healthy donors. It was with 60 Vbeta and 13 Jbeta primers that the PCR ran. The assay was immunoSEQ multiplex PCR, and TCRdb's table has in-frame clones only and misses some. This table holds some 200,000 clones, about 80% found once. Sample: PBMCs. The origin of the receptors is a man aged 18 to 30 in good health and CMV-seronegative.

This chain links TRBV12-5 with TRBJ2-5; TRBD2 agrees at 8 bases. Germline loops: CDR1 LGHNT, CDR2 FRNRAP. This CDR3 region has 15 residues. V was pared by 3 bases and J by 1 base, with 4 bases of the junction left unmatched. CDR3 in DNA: TGTGCTAGTGGTTTCAACGGGGGGGTCCAAGAGACCCAGTACTTC. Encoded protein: CASGFNGGVQETQYF.

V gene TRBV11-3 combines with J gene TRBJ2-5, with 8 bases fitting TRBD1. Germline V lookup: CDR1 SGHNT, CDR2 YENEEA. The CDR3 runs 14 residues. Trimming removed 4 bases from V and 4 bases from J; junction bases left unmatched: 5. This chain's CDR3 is CASSSGQGGETQYF. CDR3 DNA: TGTGCCAGCAGCTCAGGACAGGGCGGAGAGACCCAGTACTTC.

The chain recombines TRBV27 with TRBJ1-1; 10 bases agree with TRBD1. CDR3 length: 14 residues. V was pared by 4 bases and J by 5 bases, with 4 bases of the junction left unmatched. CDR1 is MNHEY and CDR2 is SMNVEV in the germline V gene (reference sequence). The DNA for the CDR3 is TGTGCCAGCAGTTGGACAGGGGGTAGGACTGAAGCTTTCTTT. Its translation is CASSWTGGRTEAFF.

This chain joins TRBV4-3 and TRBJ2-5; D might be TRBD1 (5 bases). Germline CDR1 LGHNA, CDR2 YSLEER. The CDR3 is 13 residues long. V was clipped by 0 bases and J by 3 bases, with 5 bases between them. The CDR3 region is CASSQEQEETQYF. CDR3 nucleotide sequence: TGCGCCAGCAGCCAAGAACAGGAAGAGACCCAGTACTTC.

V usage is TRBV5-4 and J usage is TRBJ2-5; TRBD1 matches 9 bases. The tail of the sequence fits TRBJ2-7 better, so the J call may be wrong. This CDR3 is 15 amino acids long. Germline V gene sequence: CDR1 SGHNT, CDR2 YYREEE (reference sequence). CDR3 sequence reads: CASSSSGTGPYEQYF. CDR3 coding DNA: TGTGCCAGCAGCTCATCCGGGACAGGGCCTTACGAGCAGTACTTC.

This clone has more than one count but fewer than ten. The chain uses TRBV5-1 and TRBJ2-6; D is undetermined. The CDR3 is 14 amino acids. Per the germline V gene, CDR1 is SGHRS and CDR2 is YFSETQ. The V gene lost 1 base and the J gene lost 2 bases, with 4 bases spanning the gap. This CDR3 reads CASSLFAGANVLTF. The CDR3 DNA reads TGCGCCAGCAGCTTGTTCGCTGGGGCCAACGTCCTGACTTTC.

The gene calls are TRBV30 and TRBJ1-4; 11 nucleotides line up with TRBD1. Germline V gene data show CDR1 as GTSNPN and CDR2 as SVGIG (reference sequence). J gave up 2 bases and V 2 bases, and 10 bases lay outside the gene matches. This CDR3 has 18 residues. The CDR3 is CAWSPRWTGGATNEKLFF. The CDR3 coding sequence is TGTGCCTGGAGTCCCCGCTGGACAGGGGGCGCGACTAATGAAAAACTGTTTTTT.

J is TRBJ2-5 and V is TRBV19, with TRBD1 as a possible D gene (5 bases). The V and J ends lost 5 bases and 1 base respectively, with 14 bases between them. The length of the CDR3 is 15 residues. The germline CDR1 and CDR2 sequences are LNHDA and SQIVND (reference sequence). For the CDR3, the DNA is TGTGCCAGTAGTCCCCCCCGGACATCCCAAGAGACCCAGTACTTC. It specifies CASSPPRTSQETQYF.

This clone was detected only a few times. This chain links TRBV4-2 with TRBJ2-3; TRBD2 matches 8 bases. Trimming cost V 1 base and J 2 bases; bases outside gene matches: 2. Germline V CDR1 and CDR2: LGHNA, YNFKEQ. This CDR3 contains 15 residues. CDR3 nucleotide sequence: TGTGCCAGCAGCCAAGGCGGGGGGTCCACAGATACGCAGTATTTT. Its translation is CASSQGGGSTDTQYF.

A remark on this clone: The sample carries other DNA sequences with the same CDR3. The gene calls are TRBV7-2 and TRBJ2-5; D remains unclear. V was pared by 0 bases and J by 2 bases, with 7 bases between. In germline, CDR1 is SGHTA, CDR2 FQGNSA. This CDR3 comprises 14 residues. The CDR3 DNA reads TGTGCCAGCAGCTTAGCGGCGGTACAAGAGACCCAGTACTTC. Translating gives CASSLAAVQETQYF.

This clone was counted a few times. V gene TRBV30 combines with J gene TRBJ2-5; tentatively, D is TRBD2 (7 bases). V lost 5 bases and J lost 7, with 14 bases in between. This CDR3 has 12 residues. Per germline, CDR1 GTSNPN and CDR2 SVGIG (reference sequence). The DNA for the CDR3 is TGTGCCTGGGGCGGGGGCTCAGGGACCCAGTACTTC. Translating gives CAWGGGSGTQYF.

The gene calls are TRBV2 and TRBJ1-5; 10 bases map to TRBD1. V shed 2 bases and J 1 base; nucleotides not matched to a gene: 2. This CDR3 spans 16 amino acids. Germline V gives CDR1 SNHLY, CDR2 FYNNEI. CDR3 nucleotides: TGTGCCAGCAGTGAACGGACAGGGGGGAGCAATCAGCCCCAGCATTTT. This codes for CASSERTGGSNQPQHF.

CDR3 DNA sequence: TGTGCCAGCAGCTTTGGGGGGATAGATACGCAGTATTTT. Protein: CASSFGGIDTQYF. The chain couples TRBV7-6 to TRBJ2-3, with D possibly TRBD2 on 6 matching bases. V lost 3 bases and J 5 bases, leaving 9 bases between the germline ends. Germline V gives CDR1 SGHVS, CDR2 FNYEAQ. The CDR3 runs to 13 residues.

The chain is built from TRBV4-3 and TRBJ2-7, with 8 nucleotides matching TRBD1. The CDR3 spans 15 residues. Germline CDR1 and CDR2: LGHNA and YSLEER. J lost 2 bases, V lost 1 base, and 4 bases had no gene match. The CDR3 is CASSQGRGQAYEQYF. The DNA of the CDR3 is TGCGCCAGCAGCCAAGGCAGGGGACAGGCCTACGAGCAGTACTTC.

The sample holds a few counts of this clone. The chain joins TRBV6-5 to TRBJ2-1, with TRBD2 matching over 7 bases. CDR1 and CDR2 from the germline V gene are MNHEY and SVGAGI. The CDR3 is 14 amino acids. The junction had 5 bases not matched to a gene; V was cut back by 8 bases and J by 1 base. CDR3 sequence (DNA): TGTGCCAGCGGGGGGAGGGGATCCTACAATGAGCAGTTCTTC. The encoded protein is CASGGRGSYNEQFF.

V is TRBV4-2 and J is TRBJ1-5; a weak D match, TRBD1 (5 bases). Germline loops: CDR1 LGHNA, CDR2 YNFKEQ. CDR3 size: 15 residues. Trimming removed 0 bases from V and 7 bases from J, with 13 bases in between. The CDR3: CASSQDIGEGQPQHF. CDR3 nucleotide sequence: TGTGCCAGCAGCCAAGATATAGGGGAAGGCCAGCCCCAGCATTTT.

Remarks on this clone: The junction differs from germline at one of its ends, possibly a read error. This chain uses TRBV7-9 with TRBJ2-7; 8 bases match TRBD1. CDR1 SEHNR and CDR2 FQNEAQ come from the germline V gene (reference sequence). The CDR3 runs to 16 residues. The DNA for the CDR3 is TGTTCCAGCAGCTTCGATTTGCAGGGGGCTTCCTACGAGCAGTACTTC. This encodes CSSSFDLQGASYEQYF.

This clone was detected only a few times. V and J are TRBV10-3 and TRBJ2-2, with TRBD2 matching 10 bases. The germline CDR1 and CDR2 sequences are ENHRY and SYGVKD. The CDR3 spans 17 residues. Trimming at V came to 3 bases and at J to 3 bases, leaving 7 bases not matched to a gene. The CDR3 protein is CAISEAGGQIDTGELFF. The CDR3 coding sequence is TGTGCCATCAGTGAAGCGGGGGGGCAAATTGACACCGGGGAGCTGTTTTTT.